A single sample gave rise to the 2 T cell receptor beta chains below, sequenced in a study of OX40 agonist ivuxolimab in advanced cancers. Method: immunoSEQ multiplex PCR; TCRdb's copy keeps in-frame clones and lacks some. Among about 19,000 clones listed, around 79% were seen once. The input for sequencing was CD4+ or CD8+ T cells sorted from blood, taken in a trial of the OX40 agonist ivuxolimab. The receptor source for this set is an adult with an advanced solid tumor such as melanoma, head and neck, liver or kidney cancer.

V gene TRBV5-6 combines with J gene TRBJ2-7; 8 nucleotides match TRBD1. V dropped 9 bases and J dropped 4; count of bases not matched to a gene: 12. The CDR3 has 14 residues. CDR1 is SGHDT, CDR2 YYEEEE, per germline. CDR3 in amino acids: CATPTGTGVYEQYF. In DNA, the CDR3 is TGTGCCACCCCAACCGGGACAGGAGTATACGAGCAGTACTTC. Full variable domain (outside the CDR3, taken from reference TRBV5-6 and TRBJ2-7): DAGVTQSPTHLIKTRGQQVTLRCSPKSGHDTVSWYQQALGQGPQFIFQYYEEEERQRGNFPDRFSGHQFPNYSSELNVNALLLGDSALYLCATPTGTGVYEQYFGPGTRLTVT.

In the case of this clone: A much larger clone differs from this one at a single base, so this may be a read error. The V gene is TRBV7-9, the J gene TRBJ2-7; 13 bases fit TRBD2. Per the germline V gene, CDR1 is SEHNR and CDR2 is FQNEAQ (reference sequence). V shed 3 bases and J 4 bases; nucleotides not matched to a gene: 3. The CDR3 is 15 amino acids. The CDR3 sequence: CASSLGTSGTYEQYF. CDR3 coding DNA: TGTGCCAGCAGCTTGGGGACTAGCGGGACTTACGAGCAGTACTTC.